This T cell receptor beta chain was sequenced in a study of cytomegalovirus exposure and HLA in healthy donors. 60 Vbeta and 13 Jbeta primers were used in PCR. TCRdb's table, derived via immunoSEQ multiplex PCR, lists solely in-frame clones and lacks some. The data show a few hundred thousand clones, roughly 86% seen once. Findings and caveats of the study: Using the classifier, cytomegalovirus status was reportedly diagnosed with high specificity and sensitivity.

Germline lookup yields CDR1 KGHSH and CDR2 LQKENI. V shed 1 base and J 6 bases; nucleotides not matched to a gene: 7. CDR3 size: 16 residues. Remarks on this clone: As yet, its antigen is unknown.

The source of this sequence is a woman in her thirties or forties in good health and CMV-seropositive. Sequencing was carried out using PBMCs. The rearrangement links TRBV18 to TRBJ1-1, with 11 positions matching TRBD1. The CDR3 coding sequence is TGTGCCAGCTCACCACGGGACAGGGGGTATAACGCTGAAGCTTTCTTT. Translating it yields CASSPRDRGYNAEAFF.